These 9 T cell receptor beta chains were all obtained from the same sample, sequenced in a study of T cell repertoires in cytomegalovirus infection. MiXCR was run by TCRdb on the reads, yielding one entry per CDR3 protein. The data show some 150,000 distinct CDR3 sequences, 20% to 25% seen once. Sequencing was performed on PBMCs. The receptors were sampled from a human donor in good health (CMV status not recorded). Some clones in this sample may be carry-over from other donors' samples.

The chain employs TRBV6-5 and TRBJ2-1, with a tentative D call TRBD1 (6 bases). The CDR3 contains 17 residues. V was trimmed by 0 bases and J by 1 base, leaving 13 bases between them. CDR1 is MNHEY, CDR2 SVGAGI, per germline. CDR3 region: CASSYSVSTGSYNEQFF. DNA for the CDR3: TGTGCCAGCAGTTACTCGGTCTCAACAGGGTCCTACAATGAGCAGTTCTTC.

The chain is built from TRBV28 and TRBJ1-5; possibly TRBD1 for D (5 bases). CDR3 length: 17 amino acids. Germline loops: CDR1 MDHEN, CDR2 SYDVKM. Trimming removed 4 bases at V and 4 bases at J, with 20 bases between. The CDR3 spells CASSYSTRVAKNQPQHF. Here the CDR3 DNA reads TGTGCCAGCAGTTACAGCACCAGGGTCGCGAAGAATCAGCCCCAGCATTTT.

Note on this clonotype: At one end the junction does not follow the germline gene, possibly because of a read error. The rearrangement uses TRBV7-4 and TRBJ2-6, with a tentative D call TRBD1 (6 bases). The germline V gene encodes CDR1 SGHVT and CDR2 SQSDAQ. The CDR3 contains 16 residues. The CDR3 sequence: CARSSTGPSGANVLTF. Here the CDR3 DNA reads TGTGCCAGGAGCTCGACAGGCCCCTCTGGGGCCAACGTCCTGACTTTC.

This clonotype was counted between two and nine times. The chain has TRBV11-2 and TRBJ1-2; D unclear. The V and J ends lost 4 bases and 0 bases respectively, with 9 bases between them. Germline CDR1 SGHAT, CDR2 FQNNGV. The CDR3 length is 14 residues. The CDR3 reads CASSSGPPNYGYTF. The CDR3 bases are TGTGCCAGCAGCTCCGGACCGCCTAACTATGGCTACACCTTC.

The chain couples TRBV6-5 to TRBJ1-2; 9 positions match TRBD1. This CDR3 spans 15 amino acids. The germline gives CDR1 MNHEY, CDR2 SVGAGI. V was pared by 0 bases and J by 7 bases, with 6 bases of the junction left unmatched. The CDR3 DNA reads TGTGCCAGCAGTTACTCGGGGGGGACAGGGTTTGGCTACACCTTC. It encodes CASSYSGGTGFGYTF.

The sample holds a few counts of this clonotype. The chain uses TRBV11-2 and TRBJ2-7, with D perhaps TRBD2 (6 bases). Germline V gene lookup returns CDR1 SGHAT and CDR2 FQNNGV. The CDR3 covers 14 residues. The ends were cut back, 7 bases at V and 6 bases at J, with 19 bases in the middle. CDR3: CASMLGDSRGEQYF. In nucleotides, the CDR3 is TGTGCCAGCATGCTTGGGGACTCTCGCGGCGAGCAGTACTTC.

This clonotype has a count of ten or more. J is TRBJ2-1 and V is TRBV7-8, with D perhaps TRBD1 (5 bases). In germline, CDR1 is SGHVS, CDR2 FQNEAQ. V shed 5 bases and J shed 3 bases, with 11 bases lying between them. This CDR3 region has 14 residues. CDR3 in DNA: TGTGCCAGCAGCGTTGGGGCCTACTACAATGAGCAGTTCTTC. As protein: CASSVGAYYNEQFF.

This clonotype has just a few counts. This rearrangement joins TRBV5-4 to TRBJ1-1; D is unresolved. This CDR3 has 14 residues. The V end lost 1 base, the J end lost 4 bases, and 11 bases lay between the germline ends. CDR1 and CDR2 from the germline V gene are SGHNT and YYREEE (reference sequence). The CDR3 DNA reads TGTGCCAGCAGCTTGCGTCTATCCCCCACTGAAGCTTTCTTT. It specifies CASSLRLSPTEAFF.

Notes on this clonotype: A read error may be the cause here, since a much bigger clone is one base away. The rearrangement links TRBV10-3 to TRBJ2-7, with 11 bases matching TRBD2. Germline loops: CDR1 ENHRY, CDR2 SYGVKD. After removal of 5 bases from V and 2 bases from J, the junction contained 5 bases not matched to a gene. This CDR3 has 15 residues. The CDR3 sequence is CAISLVAGGPYEQYF. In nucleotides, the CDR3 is TGTGCCATCAGTCTGGTAGCGGGAGGGCCCTACGAGCAGTACTTC.